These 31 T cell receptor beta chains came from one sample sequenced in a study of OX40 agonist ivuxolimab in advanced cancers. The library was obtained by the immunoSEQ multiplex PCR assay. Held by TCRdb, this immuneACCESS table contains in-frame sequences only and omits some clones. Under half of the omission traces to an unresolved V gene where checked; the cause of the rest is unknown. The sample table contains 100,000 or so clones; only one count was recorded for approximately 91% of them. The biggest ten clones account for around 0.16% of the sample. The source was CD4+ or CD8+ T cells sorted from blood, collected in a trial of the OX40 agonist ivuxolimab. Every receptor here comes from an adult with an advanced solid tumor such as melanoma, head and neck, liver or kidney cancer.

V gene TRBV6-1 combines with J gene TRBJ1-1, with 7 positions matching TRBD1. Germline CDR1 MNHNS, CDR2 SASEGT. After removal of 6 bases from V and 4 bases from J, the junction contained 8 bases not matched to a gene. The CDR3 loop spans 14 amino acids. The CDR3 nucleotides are TGTGCCAGCAGAACCCCGGGACAGCTCACTGAAGCTTTCTTT. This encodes CASRTPGQLTEAFF.

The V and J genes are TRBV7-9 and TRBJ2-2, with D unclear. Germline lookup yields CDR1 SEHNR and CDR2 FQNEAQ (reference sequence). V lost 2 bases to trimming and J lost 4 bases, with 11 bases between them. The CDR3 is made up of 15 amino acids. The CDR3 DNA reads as TGTGCCAGCAGCTTATTTCTCACCGGCACCGGGGAGCTGTTTTTT. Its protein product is CASSLFLTGTGELFF.

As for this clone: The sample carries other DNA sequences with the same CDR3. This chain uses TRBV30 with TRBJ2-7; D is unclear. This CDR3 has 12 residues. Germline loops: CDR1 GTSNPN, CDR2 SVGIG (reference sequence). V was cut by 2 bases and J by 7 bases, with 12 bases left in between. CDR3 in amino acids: CAWSPRRREQYF. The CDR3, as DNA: TGTGCCTGGAGTCCTAGACGACGAGAGCAGTACTTC.

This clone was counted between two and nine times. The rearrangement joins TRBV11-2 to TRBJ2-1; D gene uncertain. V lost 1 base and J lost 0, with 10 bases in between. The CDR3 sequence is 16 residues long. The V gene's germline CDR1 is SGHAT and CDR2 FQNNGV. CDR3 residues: CASSLGSLSSYNEQFF. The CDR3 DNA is TGTGCCAGCAGCTTAGGATCTTTGAGCTCCTACAATGAGCAGTTCTTC.

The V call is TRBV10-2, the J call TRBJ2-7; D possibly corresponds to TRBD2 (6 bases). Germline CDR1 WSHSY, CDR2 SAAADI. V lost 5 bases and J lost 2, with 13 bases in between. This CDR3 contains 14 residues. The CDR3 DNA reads TGCGCCAGCAGTTACCTGGGGGGACCCTACGAGCAGTACTTC. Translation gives CASSYLGGPYEQYF.

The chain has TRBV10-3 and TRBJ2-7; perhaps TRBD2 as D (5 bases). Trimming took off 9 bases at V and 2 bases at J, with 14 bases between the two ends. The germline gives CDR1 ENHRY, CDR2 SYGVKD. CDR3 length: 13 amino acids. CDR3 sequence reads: CAMGASRTYEQYF. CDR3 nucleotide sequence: TGTGCCATGGGTGCTAGCCGCACCTACGAGCAGTACTTC.

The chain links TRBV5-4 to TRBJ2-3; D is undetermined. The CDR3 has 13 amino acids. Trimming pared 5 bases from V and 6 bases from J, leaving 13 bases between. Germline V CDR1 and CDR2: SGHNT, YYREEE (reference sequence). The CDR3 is CASRPGPRDTQYF. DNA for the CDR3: TGTGCCAGCAGACCCGGCCCCCGGGATACGCAGTATTTT.

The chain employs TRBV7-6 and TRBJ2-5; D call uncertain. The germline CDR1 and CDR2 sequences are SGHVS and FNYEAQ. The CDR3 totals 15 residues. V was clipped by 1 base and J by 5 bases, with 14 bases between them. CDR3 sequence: CASSLGPAVLETQYF. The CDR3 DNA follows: TGTGCCAGCAGCTTAGGGCCGGCGGTCCTCGAGACCCAGTACTTC.

The CDR3 is CASSFPVIQETQYF. In DNA, the CDR3 is TGTGCCAGCAGCTTTCCGGTCATACAAGAGACCCAGTACTTC. The chain joins TRBV5-5 to TRBJ2-5; D is ambiguous. This CDR3 has 14 amino acids. CDR1 and CDR2 from the germline V gene are SGHKS and YYEKEE (reference sequence). The ends were cut back, 2 bases at V and 2 bases at J, with 10 bases in the middle.

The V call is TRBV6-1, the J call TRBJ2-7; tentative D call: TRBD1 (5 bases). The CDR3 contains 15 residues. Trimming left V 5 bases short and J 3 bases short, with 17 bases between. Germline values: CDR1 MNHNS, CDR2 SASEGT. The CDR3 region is CASSLLGQASYEQYF. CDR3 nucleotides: TGTGCCAGCAGTCTCCTGGGGCAGGCCAGCTACGAGCAGTACTTC.

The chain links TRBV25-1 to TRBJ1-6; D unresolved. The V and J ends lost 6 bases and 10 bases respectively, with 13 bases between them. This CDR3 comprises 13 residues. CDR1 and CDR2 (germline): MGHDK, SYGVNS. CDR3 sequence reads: CASRVGRESPLHF. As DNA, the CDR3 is TGTGCCAGCAGGGTAGGCCGGGAGTCACCCCTCCACTTT.

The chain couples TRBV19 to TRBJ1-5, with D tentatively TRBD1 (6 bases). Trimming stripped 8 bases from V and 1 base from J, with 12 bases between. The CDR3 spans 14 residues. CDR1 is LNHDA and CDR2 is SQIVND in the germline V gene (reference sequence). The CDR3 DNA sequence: TGTGCCAGTTCCGGGACACGGAGCAATCAGCCCCAGCATTTT. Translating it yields CASSGTRSNQPQHF. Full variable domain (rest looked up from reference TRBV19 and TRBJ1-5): DGGITQSPKYLFRKEGQNVTLSCEQNLNHDAMYWYRQDPGQGLRLIYYSQIVNDFQKGDIAEGYSVSREKKESFPLTVTSAQKNPTAFYLCASSGTRSNQPQHFGDGTRLSIL.

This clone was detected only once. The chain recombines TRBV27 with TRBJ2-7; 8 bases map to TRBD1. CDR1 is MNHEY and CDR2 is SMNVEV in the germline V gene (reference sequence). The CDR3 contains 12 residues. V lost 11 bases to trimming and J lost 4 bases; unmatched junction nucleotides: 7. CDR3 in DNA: TGTGCCCGGTGGACAGGGACTTACGAGCAGTACTTC. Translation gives CARWTGTYEQYF.

CDR3 nucleotide sequence: TGTGCCAGTAGTCCAAGACCCCCAACTAATGAAAAACTGTTTTTT. It specifies CASSPRPPTNEKLFF. The V and J genes are TRBV19 and TRBJ1-4, with D hard to call. Trimming removed 5 bases from V and 0 bases from J, with 10 bases in between. CDR3 size: 15 residues. Looked up from germline, CDR1 is LNHDA and CDR2 is SQIVND (reference sequence).

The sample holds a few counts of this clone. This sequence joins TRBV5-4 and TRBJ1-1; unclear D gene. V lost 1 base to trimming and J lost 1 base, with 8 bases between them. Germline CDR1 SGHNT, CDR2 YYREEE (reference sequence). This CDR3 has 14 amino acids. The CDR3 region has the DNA TGTGCCAGCAGCTTGCTGAGGACGAACACTGAAGCTTTCTTT. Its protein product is CASSLLRTNTEAFF.

The CDR3 coding sequence is TGTGCCAGCAGCTTAGATGGGGTTCGGGGCTACACCTTC. Protein sequence: CASSLDGVRGYTF. The chain is built from TRBV7-9 and TRBJ1-2; D is undetermined. V was clipped by 1 base and J by 8 bases, with 11 bases between them. CDR1 is SEHNR and CDR2 is FQNEAQ in the germline V gene (reference sequence). The CDR3 is 13 residues long.

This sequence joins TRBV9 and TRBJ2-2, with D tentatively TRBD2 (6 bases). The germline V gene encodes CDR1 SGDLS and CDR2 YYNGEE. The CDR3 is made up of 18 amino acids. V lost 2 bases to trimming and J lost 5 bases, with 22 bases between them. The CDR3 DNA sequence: TGTGCCAGCAGCGTGACCGGGACTTCGAACATAAGGACCGGGGAGCTGTTTTTT. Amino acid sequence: CASSVTGTSNIRTGELFF.

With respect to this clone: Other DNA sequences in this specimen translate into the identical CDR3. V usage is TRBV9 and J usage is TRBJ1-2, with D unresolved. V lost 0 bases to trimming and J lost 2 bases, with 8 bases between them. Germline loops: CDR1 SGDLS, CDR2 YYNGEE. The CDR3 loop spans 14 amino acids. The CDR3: CASSVAGGNYGYTF. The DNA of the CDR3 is TGTGCCAGCAGCGTAGCGGGAGGCAACTATGGCTACACCTTC.

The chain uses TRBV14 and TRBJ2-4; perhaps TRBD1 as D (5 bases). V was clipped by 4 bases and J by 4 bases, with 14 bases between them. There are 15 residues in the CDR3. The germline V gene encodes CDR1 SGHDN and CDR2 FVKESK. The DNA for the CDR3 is TGTGCCAGCAGCCGACAGAATAACAGAAAAAACATTCAGTACTTC. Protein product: CASSRQNNRKNIQYF.

The CDR3 reads CSVRLAGGLMYNEQFF. CDR3 coding DNA: TGCAGCGTCCGACTAGCGGGAGGGCTGATGTACAATGAGCAGTTCTTC. V and J are TRBV29-1 and TRBJ2-1; 14 bases are a match to TRBD2. Looked up from germline, CDR1 is SQVTM and CDR2 is ANQGSEA. CDR3 length equals 16 residues. Trimming took 6 bases from V and 4 from J; bases not matched to a gene: 8.

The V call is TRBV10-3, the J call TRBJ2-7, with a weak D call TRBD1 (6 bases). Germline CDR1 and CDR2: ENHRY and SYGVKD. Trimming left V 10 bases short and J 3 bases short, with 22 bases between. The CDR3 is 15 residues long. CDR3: CATQGIRDGFYEQYF. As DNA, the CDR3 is TGTGCCACCCAGGGGATCCGGGACGGCTTCTACGAGCAGTACTTC.

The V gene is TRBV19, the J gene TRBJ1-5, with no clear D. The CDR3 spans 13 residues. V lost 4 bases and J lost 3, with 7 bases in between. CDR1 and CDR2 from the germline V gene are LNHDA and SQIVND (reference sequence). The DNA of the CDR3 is TGTGCCAGTAGTAGACGACTCAATCAGCCCCAGCATTTT. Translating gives CASSRRLNQPQHF.

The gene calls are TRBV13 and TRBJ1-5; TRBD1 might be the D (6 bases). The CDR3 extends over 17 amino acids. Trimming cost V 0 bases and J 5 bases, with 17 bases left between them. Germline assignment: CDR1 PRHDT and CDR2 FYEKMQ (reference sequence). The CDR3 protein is CASSLGLMGGAHQPQHF. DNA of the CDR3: TGTGCCAGCAGCTTAGGCCTAATGGGGGGGGCGCATCAGCCCCAGCATTTT.

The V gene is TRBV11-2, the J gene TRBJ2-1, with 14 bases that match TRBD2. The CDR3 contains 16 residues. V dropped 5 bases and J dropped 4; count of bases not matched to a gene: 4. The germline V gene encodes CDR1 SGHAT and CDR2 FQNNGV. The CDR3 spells CASSPGLAGGYNEQFF. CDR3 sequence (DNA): TGTGCCAGCAGCCCAGGACTAGCGGGGGGTTACAATGAGCAGTTCTTC.

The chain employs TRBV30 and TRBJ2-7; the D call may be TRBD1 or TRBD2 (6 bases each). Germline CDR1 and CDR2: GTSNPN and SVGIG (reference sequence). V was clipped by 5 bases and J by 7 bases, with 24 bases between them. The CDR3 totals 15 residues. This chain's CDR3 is CAWVRRGSAFGEQYF. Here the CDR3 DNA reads TGTGCCTGGGTAAGGAGGGGGAGTGCTTTTGGAGAGCAGTACTTC.

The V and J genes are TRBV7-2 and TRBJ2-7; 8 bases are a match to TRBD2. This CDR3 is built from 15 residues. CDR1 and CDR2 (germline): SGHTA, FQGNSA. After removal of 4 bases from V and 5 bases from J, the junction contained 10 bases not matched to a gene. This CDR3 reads CASSSNGGGFNEQYF. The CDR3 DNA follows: TGTGCCAGCAGCTCAAACGGGGGGGGTTTTAACGAGCAGTACTTC.

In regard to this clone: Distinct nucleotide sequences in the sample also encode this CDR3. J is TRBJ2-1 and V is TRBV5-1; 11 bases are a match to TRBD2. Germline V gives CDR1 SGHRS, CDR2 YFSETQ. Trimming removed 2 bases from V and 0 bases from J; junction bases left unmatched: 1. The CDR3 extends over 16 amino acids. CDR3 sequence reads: CASSLTSGSSYNEQFF. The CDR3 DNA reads TGCGCCAGCAGCTTAACTAGCGGGAGCTCCTACAATGAGCAGTTCTTC.

CDR3 nucleotides: TGTGCCAGCAGTAGCTCACAGGGCCTACTTATTTACGAGCAGTACTTC. Its protein is CASSSSQGLLIYEQYF. V usage is TRBV28 and J usage is TRBJ2-7; tentatively, D is TRBD1 (6 bases). Trimming pared 5 bases from V and 4 bases from J, leaving 21 bases between. Germline CDR1 and CDR2: MDHEN and SYDVKM. CDR3 length: 16 residues.

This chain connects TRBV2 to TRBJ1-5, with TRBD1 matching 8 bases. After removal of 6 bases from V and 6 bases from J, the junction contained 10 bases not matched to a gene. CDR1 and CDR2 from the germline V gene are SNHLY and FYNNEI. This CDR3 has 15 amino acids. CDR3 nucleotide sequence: TGTGCCAGCAGCCAAGGCGGACAGGGAGGTCAGCCCCAGCATTTT. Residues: CASSQGGQGGQPQHF.

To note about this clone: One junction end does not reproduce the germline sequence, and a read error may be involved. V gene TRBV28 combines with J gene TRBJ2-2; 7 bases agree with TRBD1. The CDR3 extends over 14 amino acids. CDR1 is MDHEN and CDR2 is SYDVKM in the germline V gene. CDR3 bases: TGTGCCAGCAGCCCCGGGACAGAGAGGTTTTTTCGTCTTTTT. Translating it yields CASSPGTERFFRLF.

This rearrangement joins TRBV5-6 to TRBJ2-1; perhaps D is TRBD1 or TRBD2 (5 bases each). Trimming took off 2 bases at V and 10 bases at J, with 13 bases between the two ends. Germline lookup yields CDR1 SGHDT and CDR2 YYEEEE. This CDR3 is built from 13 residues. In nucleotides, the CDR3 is TGTGCCAGCAGCTTCTCCAGGGCGGGCGAGCAGTTCTTC. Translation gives CASSFSRAGEQFF.